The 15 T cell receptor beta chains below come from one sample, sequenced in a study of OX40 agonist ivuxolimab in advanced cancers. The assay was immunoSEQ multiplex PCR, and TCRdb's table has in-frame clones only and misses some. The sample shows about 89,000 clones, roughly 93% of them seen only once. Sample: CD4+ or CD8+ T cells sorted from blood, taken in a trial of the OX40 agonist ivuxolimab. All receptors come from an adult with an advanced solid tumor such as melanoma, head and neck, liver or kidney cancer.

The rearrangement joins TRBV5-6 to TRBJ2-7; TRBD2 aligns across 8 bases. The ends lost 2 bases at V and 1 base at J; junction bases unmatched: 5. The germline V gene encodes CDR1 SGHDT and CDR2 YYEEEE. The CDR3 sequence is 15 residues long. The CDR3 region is CASSFSREGSYEQYV. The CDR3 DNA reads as TGTGCCAGCAGCTTTAGTCGGGAGGGGTCCTACGAGCAGTACGTC.

The CDR3 spells CASSITSRRTGEQFF. CDR3 nucleotide sequence: TGTGCCAGCAGTATTACTAGCAGGAGGACGGGTGAGCAGTTCTTC. V and J are TRBV2 and TRBJ2-1; D may be TRBD2 (6 bases). The CDR3 sequence is 15 residues long. Germline CDR1 and CDR2: SNHLY and FYNNEI. Between the trimmed V and J ends, which lost 5 bases and 9 bases, there was a span of 20 bases.

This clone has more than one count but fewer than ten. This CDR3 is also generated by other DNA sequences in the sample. In DNA form, the CDR3 reads TGTGCCAGCTCACCCTCCACAGATACGCAGTATTTT. Residues: CASSPSTDTQYF. The chain combines TRBV18 with TRBJ2-3; D remains ambiguous. Germline-derived CDR1 and CDR2 are KGHSH and LQKENI. The V and J ends lost 3 bases and 2 bases respectively, with 3 bases between them. The CDR3 runs to 12 residues.

CDR3 coding DNA: TGTGCCAGCAGTGAATATAACACCGAGACCCAGTACTTC. It is translated as CASSEYNTETQYF. The rearrangement links TRBV25-1 to TRBJ2-5; no clear D. The CDR3 runs 13 residues. CDR1 and CDR2 (germline): MGHDK, SYGVNS. With 0 bases removed from V and 5 bases from J, the gap between germline ends came to 7 bases.

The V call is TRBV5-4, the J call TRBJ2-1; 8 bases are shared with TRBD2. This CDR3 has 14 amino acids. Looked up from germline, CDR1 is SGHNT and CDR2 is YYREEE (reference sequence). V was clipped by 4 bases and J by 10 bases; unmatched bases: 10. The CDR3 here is CASSRQREREEQFF. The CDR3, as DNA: TGTGCCAGCAGCCGCCAGCGGGAGAGGGAAGAGCAGTTCTTC.

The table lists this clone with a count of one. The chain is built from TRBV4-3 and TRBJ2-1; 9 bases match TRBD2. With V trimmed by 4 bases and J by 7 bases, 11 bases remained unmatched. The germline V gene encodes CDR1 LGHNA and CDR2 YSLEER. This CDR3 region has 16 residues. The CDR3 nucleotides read TGCGCCAGCAGCCGGGACAATGGCCTAGCGGGAAATGAGCAGTTCTTC. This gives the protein CASSRDNGLAGNEQFF.

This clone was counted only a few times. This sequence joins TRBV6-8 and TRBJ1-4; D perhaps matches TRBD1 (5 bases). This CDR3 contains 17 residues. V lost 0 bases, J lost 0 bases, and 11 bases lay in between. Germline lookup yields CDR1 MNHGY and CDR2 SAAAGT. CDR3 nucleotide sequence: TGTGCCAGCAGTTACTCGGTGGGGGAGGCAACTAATGAAAAACTGTTTTTT. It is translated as CASSYSVGEATNEKLFF.

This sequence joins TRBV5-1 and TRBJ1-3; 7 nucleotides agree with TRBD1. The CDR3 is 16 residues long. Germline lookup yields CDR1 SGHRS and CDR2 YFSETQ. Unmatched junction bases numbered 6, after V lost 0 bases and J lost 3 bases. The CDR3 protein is CASSLAGQFFGNTIYF. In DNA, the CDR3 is TGCGCCAGCAGCTTGGCGGGACAGTTCTTTGGAAACACCATATATTTT.

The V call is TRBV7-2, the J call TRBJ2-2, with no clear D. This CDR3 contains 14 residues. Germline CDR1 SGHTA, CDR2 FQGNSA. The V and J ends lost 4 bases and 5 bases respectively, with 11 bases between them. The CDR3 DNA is TGTGCCAGCAGCTACTATCCGATAACCGGGGAGCTGTTTTTT. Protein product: CASSYYPITGELFF.

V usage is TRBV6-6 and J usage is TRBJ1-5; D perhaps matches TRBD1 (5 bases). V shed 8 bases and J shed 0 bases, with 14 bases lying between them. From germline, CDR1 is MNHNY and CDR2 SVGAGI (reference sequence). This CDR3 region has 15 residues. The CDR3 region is CASLIQGDSNQPQHF. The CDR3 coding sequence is TGTGCCAGCCTTATCCAGGGAGATAGCAATCAGCCCCAGCATTTT.

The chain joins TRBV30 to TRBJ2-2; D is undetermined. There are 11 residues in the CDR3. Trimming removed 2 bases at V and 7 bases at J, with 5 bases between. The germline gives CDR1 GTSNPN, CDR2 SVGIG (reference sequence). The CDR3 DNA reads TGTGCCTGGAGTTGGGGCGGGGAGCTGTTTTTT. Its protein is CAWSWGGELFF.

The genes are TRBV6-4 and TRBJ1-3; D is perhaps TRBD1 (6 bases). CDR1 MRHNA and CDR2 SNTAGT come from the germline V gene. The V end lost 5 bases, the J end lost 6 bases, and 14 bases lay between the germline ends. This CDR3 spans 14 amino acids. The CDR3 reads CASSPDRLSNTIYF. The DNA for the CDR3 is TGTGCCAGCAGTCCCGACAGGTTATCAAACACCATATATTTT.

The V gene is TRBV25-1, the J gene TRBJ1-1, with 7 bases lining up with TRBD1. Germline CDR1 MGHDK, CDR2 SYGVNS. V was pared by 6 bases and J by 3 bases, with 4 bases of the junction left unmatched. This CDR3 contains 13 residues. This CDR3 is CASRRGRDTEAFF. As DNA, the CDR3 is TGTGCCAGCAGAAGGGGGCGGGACACTGAAGCTTTCTTT. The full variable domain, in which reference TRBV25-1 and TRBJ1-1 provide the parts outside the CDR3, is EADIYQTPRYLVIGTGKKITLECSQTMGHDKMYWYQQDPGMELHLIHYSYGVNSTEKGDLSSESTVSRIRTEHFPLTLESARPSHTSQYLCASRRGRDTEAFFGQGTRLTVV.

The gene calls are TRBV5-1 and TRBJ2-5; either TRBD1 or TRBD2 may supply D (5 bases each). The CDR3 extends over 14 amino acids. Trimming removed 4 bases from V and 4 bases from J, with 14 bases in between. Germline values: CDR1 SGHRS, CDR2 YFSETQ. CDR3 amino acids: CASSLMGVGETQYF. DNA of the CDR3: TGCGCCAGCAGCCTGATGGGGGTGGGAGAGACCCAGTACTTC.

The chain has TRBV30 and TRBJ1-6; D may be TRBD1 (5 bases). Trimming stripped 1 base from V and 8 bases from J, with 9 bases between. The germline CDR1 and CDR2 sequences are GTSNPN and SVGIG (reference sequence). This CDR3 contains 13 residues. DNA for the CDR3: TGTGCCTGGAGTGACAGGCCAGATTCACCCCTCCACTTT. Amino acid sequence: CAWSDRPDSPLHF.